This T cell receptor beta chain stems from a study of identical twins. J was trimmed by 6 bases and V by 3 bases; bases with no gene match: 2. The CDR3 is 14 amino acids. Healthy Caucasians alone served as donors. The study, taken as a whole, reports: Monozygotic twins shared more out-of-frame TCR alpha than recombination models predicted. Memory repertoires lacked the insertion deficit that abundant cord blood beta clonotypes showed.

After template switching added a universal primer site, the resulting cDNA carried unique molecular identifiers. TCRdb used MiXCR to reprocess the 5' RACE reads, holding one entry per CDR3 protein. This table holds 300,000 to 400,000 distinct CDR3 sequences, 10% to 15% found once. Note on this clonotype: Antigen unknown.

These records were also assigned to another study, of yellow fever vaccine responses in identical twins.

The specimen was CD8+ T cells sorted from blood. The receptor was derived from a woman aged 18 to 35 in good health. The chain is built from TRBV12-3 or TRBV12-4 and TRBJ1-5; 10 nucleotides line up with TRBD1. Here the CDR3 DNA reads TGTGCCAGCAGTTTTCGGGACAGGGGTCAGCCCCAGCATTTT. Its translation is CASSFRDRGQPQHF.